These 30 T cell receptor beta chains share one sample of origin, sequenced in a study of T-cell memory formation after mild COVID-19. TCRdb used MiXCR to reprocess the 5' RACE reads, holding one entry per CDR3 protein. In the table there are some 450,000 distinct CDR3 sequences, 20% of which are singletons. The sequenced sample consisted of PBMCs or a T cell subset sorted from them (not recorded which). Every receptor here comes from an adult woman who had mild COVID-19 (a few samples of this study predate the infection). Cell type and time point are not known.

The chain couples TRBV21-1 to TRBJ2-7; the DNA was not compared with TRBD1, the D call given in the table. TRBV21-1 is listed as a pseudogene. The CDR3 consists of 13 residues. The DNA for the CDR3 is TGTGCCAGCAGCGACCGACAGGGGTACGAGCAGTACTTC. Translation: CASSDRQGYEQYF.

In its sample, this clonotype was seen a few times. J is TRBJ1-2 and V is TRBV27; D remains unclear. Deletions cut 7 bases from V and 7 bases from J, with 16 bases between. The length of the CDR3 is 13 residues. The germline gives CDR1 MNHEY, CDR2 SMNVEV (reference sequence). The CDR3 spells CASTSPRTLGYTF. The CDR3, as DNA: TGTGCCAGCACCAGCCCCCGGACGCTTGGCTACACCTTC.

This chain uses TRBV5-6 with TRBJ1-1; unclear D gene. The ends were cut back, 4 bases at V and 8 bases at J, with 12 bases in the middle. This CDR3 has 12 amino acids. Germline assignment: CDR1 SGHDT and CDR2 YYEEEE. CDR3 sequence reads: CASSPREGEAFF. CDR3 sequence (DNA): TGTGCCAGCAGCCCTCGGGAAGGAGAAGCTTTCTTT.

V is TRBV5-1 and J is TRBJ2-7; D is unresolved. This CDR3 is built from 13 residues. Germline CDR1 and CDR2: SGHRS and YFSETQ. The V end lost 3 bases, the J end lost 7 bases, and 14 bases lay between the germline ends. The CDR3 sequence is CASSSYTGGEQYF. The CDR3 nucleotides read TGCGCCAGCAGCTCCTACACTGGTGGAGAGCAGTACTTC. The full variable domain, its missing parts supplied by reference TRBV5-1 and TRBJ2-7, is KAGVTQTPRYLIKTRGQQVTLSCSPISGHRSVSWYQQTPGQGLQFLFEYFSETQRNKGNFPGRFSGRQFSNSRSEMNVSTLELGDSALYLCASSSYTGGEQYFGPGTRLTVT.

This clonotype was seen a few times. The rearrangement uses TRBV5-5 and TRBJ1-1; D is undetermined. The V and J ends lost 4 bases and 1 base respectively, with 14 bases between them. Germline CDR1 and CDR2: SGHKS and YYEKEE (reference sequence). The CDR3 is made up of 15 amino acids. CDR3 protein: CASSIRVGGNTEAFF. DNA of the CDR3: TGTGCCAGCAGCATCCGGGTCGGCGGGAACACTGAAGCTTTCTTT.

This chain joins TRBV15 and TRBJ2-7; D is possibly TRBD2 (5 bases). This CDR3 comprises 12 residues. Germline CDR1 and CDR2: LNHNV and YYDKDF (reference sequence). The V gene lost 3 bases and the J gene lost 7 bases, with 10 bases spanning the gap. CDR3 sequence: CATSRGSGEQYF. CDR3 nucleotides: TGTGCCACCAGCAGGGGGTCGGGAGAGCAGTACTTC.

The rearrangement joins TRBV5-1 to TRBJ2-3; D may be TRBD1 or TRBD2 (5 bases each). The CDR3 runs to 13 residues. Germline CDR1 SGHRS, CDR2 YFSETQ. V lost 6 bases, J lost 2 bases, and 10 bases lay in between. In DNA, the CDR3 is TGCGCCAGCATGGGGACCCCCACAGATACGCAGTATTTT. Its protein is CASMGTPTDTQYF.

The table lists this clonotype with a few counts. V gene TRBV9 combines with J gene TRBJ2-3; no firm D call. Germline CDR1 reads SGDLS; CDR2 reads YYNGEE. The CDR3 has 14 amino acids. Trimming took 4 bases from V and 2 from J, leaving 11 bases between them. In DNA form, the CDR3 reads TGTGCCAGCAGCCTACACGATAACACAGATACGCAGTATTTT. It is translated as CASSLHDNTDTQYF.

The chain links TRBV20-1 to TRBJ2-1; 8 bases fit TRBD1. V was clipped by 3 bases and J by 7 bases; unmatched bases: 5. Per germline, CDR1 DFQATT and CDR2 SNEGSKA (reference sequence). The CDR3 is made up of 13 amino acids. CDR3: CSASEDRGNEQFF. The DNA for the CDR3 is TGCAGTGCTAGCGAAGACAGGGGTAATGAGCAGTTCTTC.

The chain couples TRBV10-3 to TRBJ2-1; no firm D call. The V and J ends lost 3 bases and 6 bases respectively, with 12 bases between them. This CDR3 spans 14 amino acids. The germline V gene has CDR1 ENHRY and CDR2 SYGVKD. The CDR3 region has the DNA TGTGCCATCAGTGATGGGTACCGTACCAATGAGCAGTTCTTC. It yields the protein CAISDGYRTNEQFF.

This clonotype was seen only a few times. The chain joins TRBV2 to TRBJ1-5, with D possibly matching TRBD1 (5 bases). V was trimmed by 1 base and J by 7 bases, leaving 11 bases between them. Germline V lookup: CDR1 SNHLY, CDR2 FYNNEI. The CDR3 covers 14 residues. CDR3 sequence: CASSEGGEWQPQHF. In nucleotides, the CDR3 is TGTGCCAGCAGTGAAGGGGGGGAGTGGCAGCCCCAGCATTTT.

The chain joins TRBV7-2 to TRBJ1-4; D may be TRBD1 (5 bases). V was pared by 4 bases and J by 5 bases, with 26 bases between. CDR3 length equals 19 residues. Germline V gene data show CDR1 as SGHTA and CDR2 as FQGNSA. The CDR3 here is CASSSGVGQAPIENEKLFF. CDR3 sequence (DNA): TGTGCCAGCAGCTCGGGGGTTGGGCAGGCCCCAATCGAGAATGAAAAACTGTTTTTT.

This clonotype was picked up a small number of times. Written as DNA, the CDR3 is TGTGCCAGCAGTAAAAACCTCGTGCCCTACGAGCAGTACTTC. Amino acids: CASSKNLVPYEQYF. The chain links TRBV9 to TRBJ2-7; no firm D call. In germline, CDR1 is SGDLS, CDR2 YYNGEE. With 5 bases removed from V and 2 bases from J, the gap between germline ends came to 14 bases. There are 14 residues in the CDR3.

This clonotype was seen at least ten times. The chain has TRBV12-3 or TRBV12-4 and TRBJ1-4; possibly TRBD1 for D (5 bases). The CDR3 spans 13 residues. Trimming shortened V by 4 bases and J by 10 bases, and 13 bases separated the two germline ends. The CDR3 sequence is CASSSGGLGKLFF. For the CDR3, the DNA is TGTGCCAGCAGTTCCGGGGGACTGGGAAAACTGTTTTTT.

CDR3 sequence: CSVVGEGYGYTF. CDR3 bases: TGCAGCGTTGTAGGGGAGGGCTATGGCTACACCTTC. This chain connects TRBV29-1 to TRBJ1-2; possibly TRBD1 for D (5 bases). Looked up from germline, CDR1 is SQVTM and CDR2 is ANQGSEA. This CDR3 has 12 amino acids. Trimming stripped 4 bases from V and 4 bases from J, with 10 bases between.

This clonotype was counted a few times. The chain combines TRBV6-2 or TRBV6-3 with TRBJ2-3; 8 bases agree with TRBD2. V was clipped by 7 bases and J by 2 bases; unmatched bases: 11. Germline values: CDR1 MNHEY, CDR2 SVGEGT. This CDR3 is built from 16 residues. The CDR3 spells CASMVSGLANTDTQYF. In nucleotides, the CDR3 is TGTGCCAGCATGGTGTCCGGACTAGCCAACACAGATACGCAGTATTTT.

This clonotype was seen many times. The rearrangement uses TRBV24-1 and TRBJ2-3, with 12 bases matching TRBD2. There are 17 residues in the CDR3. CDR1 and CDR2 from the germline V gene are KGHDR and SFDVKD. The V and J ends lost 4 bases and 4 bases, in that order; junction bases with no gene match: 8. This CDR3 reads CATSETSGSFTADTQYF. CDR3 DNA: TGTGCCACCAGTGAGACTAGCGGGAGCTTTACAGCAGATACGCAGTATTTT.

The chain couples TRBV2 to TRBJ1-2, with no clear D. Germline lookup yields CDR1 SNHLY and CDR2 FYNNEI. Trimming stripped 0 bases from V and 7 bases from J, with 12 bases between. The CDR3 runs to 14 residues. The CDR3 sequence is CASSEALQLSGYTF. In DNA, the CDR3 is TGTGCCAGCAGTGAAGCGCTTCAACTGAGTGGCTACACCTTC.

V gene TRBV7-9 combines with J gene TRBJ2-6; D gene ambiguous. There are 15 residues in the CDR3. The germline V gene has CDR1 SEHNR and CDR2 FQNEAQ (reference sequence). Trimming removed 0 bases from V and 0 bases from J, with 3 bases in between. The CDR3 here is CASSLAPSGANVLTF. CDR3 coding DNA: TGTGCCAGCAGCTTAGCTCCCTCTGGGGCCAACGTCCTGACTTTC. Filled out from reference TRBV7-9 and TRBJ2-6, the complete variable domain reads DTGVSQNPRHKITKRGQNVTFRCDPISEHNRLYWYRQTLGQGPEFLTYFQNEAQLEKSRLLSDRFSAERPKGSFSTLEIQRTEQGDSAMYLCASSLAPSGANVLTFGAGSRLTVL.

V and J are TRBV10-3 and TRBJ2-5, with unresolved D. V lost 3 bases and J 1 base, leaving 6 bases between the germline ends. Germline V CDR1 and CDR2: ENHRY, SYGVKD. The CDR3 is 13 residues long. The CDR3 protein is CAISDVAQETQYF. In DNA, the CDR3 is TGTGCCATCAGTGATGTAGCCCAAGAGACCCAGTACTTC.

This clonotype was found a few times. This CDR3 reads CASSLVGDPYNEQFF. The CDR3, as DNA: TGCGCCAGCAGCTTGGTGGGGGACCCCTACAATGAGCAGTTCTTC. The V gene is TRBV5-1, the J gene TRBJ2-1, with D possibly being TRBD1 or TRBD2 (5 bases each). Trimming took off 0 bases at V and 2 bases at J, with 9 bases between the two ends. The CDR3 length is 15 residues. The V gene's germline CDR1 is SGHRS and CDR2 YFSETQ.

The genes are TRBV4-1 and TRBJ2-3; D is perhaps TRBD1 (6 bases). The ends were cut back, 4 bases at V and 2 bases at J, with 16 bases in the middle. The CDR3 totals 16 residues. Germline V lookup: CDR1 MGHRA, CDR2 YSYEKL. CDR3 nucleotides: TGCGCCAGCAGCCCCCAGCCAGGGGTTTCCACAGATACGCAGTATTTT. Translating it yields CASSPQPGVSTDTQYF.

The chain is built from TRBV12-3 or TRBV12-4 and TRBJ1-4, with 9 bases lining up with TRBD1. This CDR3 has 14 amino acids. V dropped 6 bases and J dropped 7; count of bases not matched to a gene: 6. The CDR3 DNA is TGTGCCAGCAGGGGGACAGGGTATGGTGAAAAACTGTTTTTT. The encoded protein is CASRGTGYGEKLFF.

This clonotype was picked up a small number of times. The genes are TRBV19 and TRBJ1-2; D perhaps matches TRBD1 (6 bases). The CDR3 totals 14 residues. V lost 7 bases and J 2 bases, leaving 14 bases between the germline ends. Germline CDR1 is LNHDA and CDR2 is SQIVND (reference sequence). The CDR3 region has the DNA TGTGCCAGTAAAAGGGACAACCTAAACTATGGCTACACCTTC. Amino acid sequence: CASKRDNLNYGYTF.

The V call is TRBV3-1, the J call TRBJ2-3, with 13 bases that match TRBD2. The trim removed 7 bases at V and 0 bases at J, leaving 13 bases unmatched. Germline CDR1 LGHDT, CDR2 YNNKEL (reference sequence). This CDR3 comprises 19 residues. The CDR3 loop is CASTTGLAGALPSTDTQYF. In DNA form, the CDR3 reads TGTGCCAGCACCACTGGACTAGCGGGGGCCCTACCGAGCACAGATACGCAGTATTTT.

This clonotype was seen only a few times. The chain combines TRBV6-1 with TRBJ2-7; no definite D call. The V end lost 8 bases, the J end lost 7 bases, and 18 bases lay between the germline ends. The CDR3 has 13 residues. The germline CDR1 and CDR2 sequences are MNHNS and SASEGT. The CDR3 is CASLRTVLDEQYF. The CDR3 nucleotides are TGTGCCAGCCTAAGGACGGTCTTAGATGAGCAGTACTTC.

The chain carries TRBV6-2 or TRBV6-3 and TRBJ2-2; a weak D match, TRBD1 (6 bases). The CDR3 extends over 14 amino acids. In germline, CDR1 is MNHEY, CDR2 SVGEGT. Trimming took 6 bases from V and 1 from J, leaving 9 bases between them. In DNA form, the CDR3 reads TGTGCCAGCAGAGGACAGTTGAACACCGGGGAGCTGTTTTTT. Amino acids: CASRGQLNTGELFF.

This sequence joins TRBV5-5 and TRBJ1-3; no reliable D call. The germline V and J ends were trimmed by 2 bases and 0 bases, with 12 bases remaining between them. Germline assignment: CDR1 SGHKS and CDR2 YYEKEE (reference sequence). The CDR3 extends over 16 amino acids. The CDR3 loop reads CASSLPIGPSGNTIYF. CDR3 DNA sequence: TGTGCCAGCAGCTTACCCATCGGTCCCTCTGGAAACACCATATATTTT.

The CDR3 loop is CASSYSRGTYEQYF. DNA of the CDR3: TGTGCCAGCAGTTACTCGAGGGGGACCTACGAGCAGTACTTC. The rearrangement joins TRBV6-6 to TRBJ2-7; perhaps TRBD1 as D (6 bases). The germline V gene encodes CDR1 MNHNY and CDR2 SVGAGI (reference sequence). V dropped 0 bases and J dropped 2 bases, with 8 bases sitting between them. The CDR3 extends over 14 amino acids.

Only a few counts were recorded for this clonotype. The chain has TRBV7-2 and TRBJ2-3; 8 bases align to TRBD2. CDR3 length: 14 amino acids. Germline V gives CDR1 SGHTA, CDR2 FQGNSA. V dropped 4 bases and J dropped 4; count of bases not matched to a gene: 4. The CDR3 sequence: CASSYAAGADTQYF. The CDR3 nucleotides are TGTGCCAGCAGCTATGCAGCGGGAGCAGATACGCAGTATTTT.